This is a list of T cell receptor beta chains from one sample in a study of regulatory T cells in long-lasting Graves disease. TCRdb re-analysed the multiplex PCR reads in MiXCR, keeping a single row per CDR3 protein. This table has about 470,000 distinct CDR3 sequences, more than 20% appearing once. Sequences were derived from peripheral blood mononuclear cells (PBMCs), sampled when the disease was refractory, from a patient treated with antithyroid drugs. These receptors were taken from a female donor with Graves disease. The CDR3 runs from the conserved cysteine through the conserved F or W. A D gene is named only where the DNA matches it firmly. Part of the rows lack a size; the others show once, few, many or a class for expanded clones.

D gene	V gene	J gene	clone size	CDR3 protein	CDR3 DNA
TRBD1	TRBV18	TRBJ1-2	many	CASSQTGTRGYTF	TGTGCCAGCTCGCAGACAGGGACTCGAGGCTACACCTTC
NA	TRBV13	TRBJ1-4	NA	CASSRRSTNEKLFF	TGTGCCAGCAGCCGGAGGTCAACTAATGAAAAACTGTTTTTT
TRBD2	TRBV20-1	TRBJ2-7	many	CSARGASGRALYEQYF	TGCAGTGCTAGAGGAGCTAGCGGGAGGGCCCTCTACGAGCAGTACTTC
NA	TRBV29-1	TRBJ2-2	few	CSAQRRNTGELFF	TGCAGCGCCCAGCGGAGAAACACCGGGGAGCTGTTTTTT
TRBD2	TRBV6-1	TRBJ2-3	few	CASGRASGRTDTQYF	TGTGCCAGCGGACGGGCTAGCGGGAGGACAGATACGCAGTATTTT
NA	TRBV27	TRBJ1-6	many	CASSVWGDSPLHF	TGTGCCAGCAGCGTTTGGGGGGATTCACCCCTCCACTTT
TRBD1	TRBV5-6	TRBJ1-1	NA	CASSLARTGGDTEAFF	TGTGCCAGCAGCTTGGCCAGGACAGGGGGCGACACTGAAGCTTTCTTT
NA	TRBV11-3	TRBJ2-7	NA	CASSLGGAGYEQYF	TGTGCCAGCAGTCTAGGGGGGGCAGGCTACGAGCAGTACTTC
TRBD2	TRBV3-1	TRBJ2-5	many	CASRLLALQETQYF	TGTGCCAGCAGACTACTAGCGCTGCAAGAGACCCAGTACTTC
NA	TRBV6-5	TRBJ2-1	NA	CASSYSTSYDEQFF	TGTGCCAGCAGTTACTCGACGTCGTACGATGAGCAGTTCTTC
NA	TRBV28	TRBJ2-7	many	CASSSQGAGVREQYF	TGTGCCAGCAGTTCCCAGGGGGCGGGAGTGAGGGAGCAGTACTTC
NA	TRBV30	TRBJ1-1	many	CAWSRFGNSEAFF	TGTGCCTGGAGTCGGTTTGGGAACTCTGAAGCTTTCTTT
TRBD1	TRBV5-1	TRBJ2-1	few	CASSFLDRVLSDEQFF	TGCGCCAGCAGCTTCCTGGACAGGGTCTTGAGCGATGAGCAGTTCTTC